This TCR beta chain was recorded in a study of blood T cells in healthy people across ages (dated by TCRdb to between 2014 and 2016). As for the study more broadly: In model experiments, template switching captured about one uniquely barcoded TCR beta cDNA molecule for every two T cells. The study analyzed two additional independent replicas of 1 million unique cDNA reads from the same blood draw for two donors, one aged 18 to 30 and one aged 80 or older. The study measured age-related changes in TCR beta repertoire diversity using deep sequencing normalized with unique cDNA molecular identifiers. Donors were grouped into four age groups: young (average 16 years), middle-aged (39), aged (about 59) and long-lived (about 89). To avoid experimental bias, donors of different ages were distributed randomly across sequencing lanes. General conclusions and limits of the study: Observed TCR beta diversity per million T cells fell roughly linearly with age, and a significant reduction was already apparent by age around 40. Compared with the aged group, the long-lived group had more naive CD4+ T cells, fewer expanded clones and increased TCR diversity, a pattern suggesting age selection. Because profiling used bulk unsorted PBMCs, naive and antigen-experienced compartments could not be compared conclusively. Estimates of total diversity based on one million sequenced T cells were considered lower bounds and underestimates. Because the CMV infection status of the donors was unknown, age-related changes in expanded clonotypes may potentially have been confounded. Observed TCR beta diversity correlated strongly with the percentage of naive T cells measured by flow cytometry.

According to the germline V gene, CDR1 reads MNHNS and CDR2 reads SASEGT. The CDR3 sequence holds 16 residues, the cysteine and phenylalanine included. Only the CDR3 DNA stays, 48 bases, in frame from base 1. A distance of 13 bases separates the germline ends of V and J, which lose 4 bases and 3 bases respectively. Systemically healthy Caucasian individuals from Russia, some 38 in total and aged about 6 to 100 years, were included as donors. Each donor gave roughly 9.5 milliliters of peripheral blood, collected into EDTA-treated Vacutainer tubes. Ficoll-Paque density-gradient centrifugation was used to isolate PBMCs, with at least 7 million per sample. Trizol reagent was used to extract total RNA from the PBMCs, yielding at least 6 micrograms per sample. For every donor, an aliquot of PBMCs went through flow cytometry to measure the percentages of naive CD45RAhigh/CD27high T cells. On this clonotype itself: Its specific antigen is unknown. Per-base quality was not reported, and no clone a single base away is much larger than it.

The protocol used for the library was 5' RACE. Sequenced using an Illumina HiSeq 2500. The second PCR ran for about 6 to 12 cycles and used a J-beta primer mix along with a sample-barcoded 5' primer. A template-switch 5' adaptor carrying 12 random nucleotides introduced a unique molecular identifier onto each TCR beta cDNA molecule. At least 2.5 million CDR3-containing paired-end reads were obtained from each sample. The Mint cDNA synthesis kit, primed by a TRBC-specific oligonucleotide, was used to synthesize first-strand cDNA from all RNA. Following uracil-DNA glycosylase treatment, all cDNA underwent a first 18-cycle PCR with the universal primers M1SS and BC2_uni_R. From the authors' description of their analysis: Normalization of each sample was performed by random selection of 1 million high-quality reads, each carrying a distinct molecular identifier. Reads sharing molecular identifiers were discarded rather than binned into consensus sequences. CDR3 identification, clonotype clustering and error correction used MiTCR with a Q25 quality threshold and the strictest error-elimination algorithm. A nonparametric unseen species model with Euler transformation was used to estimate a lower bound on total TCR beta diversity. TCRdb redid the processing of the public reads, applying fastp at Q25 and MiXCR, and retained in-frame beta chains. Entries are consolidated by CDR3 protein sequence, retaining the most common genes and DNA. These V and J calls derive from TCRdb rather than the authors' analysis. Here the sample has hundreds of thousands of distinct CDR3 sequences; around 54% occur a single time. More than 35% of the sample lies in the top ten.

This TCR was sampled from a man in his sixties in good health. Here the chain combines TRBV6-1 and TRBJ1-6; confidence is insufficient to name the D gene. The sequencing sample was made of blood. The CDR3 region: CASSGLDLLYNSPLHF. The DNA sequence is TGTGCCAGCAGTGGACTGGACCTCCTCTATAATTCACCCCTCCACTTT.